The rows below give T cell receptor beta chains drawn from one sample of a study of T cell changes during pregnancy in multiple sclerosis. Assay: immunoSEQ multiplex PCR; the TCRdb copy retains only in-frame clones and omits some. In the table there are 50,000 to 70,000 clones, 80% to 95% of which are singletons. Here the sequenced sample was peripheral blood, taken in the second trimester of pregnancy. These TCRs come from a female donor with multiple sclerosis, enrolled in a pregnancy study. CDR3s include the opening cysteine and the closing phenylalanine or tryptophan.

j_call v_call cdr3_aa
TRBJ1-5 TRBV19 CASSPGGYGNQPQHF
TRBJ2-2 TRBV30 CAWYESNTGELFF
TRBJ1-1 TRBV7-8 CASSPRNAPNTEAFF
TRBJ2-5 TRBV2 CASSELRDGETQYF
TRBJ2-7 TRBV19 CASSKRAGTGSYEQYF
TRBJ1-5 TRBV10-3 CATGSGTGVQPQHF
TRBJ2-7 TRBV6-5 CASTREGSSYEQYF
TRBJ2-5 TRBV7-8 CASSSQTTGTSETQYF
TRBJ2-1 TRBV10-1 CASSQYPFPGRGDNEQFF
TRBJ1-1 TRBV18 CASSHDSKIEAFF
TRBJ2-5 TRBV10-2 CASSAHGRQETQYF
TRBJ1-5 TRBV2 CASSVQGMINQPQHF
TRBJ2-6 TRBV9 CASSVATLMGQAGANVLTF
TRBJ2-1 TRBV6-4 CARSGASGISNEQFF
TRBJ2-1 TRBV10-1 CASSESNIAGGDEQFF
TRBJ2-1 TRBV5-4 CASSLGGTGSFYEQFF
TRBJ2-5 TRBV18 CASSPAGETQYF
TRBJ2-5 TRBV5-4 CASSKGLAGGRETQYF
TRBJ1-5 TRBV27 CASSSEAGVLSQPQHF
TRBJ2-1 TRBV4-2 CASSLAGRTGVNEQFF
TRBJ2-2 TRBV4-3 CASSQEELAGGPSLAGELFF
TRBJ1-5 TRBV7-9 CASSGTGFQPQHF
TRBJ2-7 TRBV30 CAWSVEGTVDEQYF
TRBJ2-1 TRBV2 CASTPSVSSYNEQFF
TRBJ1-5 TRBV4-1 CASSQDGPVSNQPQHF
TRBJ2-7 TRBV6-5 CASRSLGTSSYEQYF
TRBJ1-2 TRBV6-5 CASSRGTSVGYTF
TRBJ1-5 TRBV18 CASSPSSDSNQPQHF
TRBJ1-4 TRBV11-2 CASSPFNEKLFF
TRBJ2-5 TRBV10-3 CAISIRGLQGAETQYF
TRBJ2-1 TRBV2 CASSEFQNEQFF
TRBJ2-7 TRBV5-6 CASSLPGPNEQYF
TRBJ1-5 TRBV6-5 CASRRTGGAHQPQHF
TRBJ2-1 TRBV2 CASTMGLAGQEQFF
TRBJ2-3 TRBV11-2 CASSLDWTSGRVKDTQYF
TRBJ1-2 TRBV6-6 CASSLGGGSRGYGYTF
TRBJ1-5 TRBV7-9 CASSLATGGNQPQHF
TRBJ2-7 TRBV4-1 CASSHPAQGASYEQYF
TRBJ1-3 TRBV28 CASRHRGGSGNTIYF
TRBJ2-1 TRBV19 CASSSWGLAGPLGSYNEQFF
TRBJ1-1 TRBV19 CASSQSWTGNEAFF
TRBJ2-7 TRBV29-1 CSVLQTVSHEQYF
TRBJ2-3 TRBV5-1 CASSSGNTDTQYF
TRBJ2-2 TRBV5-4 CASSLAANTGELFF
TRBJ2-7 TRBV5-1 CASSLLAGAYEQYF
TRBJ1-2 TRBV7-9 CASRPTQGGYGYTF
TRBJ1-3 TRBV19 CASKGPQGWGNTIYF
TRBJ2-3 TRBV4-3 CASSQLQGPDTQYF